This passage covers 15 T cell receptor beta chains from one sample sequenced in a study of T cell responses to AZD1222 COVID-19 vaccine. Generated by immunoSEQ multiplex PCR, the TCRdb table keeps only in-frame clones and is missing some. The data contain approximately 130,000 clones, about 88% of them singletons. The material sequenced was peripheral blood, taken 28 days after the second AZD1222 dose. These TCRs come from an adult who received the AZD1222 COVID-19 vaccine.

The chain employs TRBV12-3 or TRBV12-4 and TRBJ2-2, with D unresolved. V shed 4 bases and J shed 9 bases, with 12 bases lying between them. The CDR3 has 13 amino acids. CDR3 nucleotide sequence: TGTGCCAGCAGTTCCCTAGTTAGTTGGGAGCTGTTTTTT. This encodes CASSSLVSWELFF.

This chain uses TRBV9 with TRBJ2-3; the D is unclear. Per the germline V gene, CDR1 is SGDLS and CDR2 is YYNGEE. The CDR3 runs to 15 residues. V was cut by 4 bases and J by 1 base, with 13 bases left in between. The CDR3 is CASSPRLSGTDTQYF. For the CDR3, the DNA is TGTGCCAGCAGCCCCCGGCTCTCCGGCACAGATACGCAGTATTTT.

This rearrangement joins TRBV9 to TRBJ1-1; no definite D call. V was cut by 4 bases and J by 2 bases, with 12 bases left in between. In germline, CDR1 is SGDLS, CDR2 YYNGEE. CDR3 length: 14 amino acids. CDR3 sequence reads: CASSPLRLNTEAFF. The CDR3 DNA reads TGTGCCAGCAGCCCCTTGCGACTAAACACTGAAGCTTTCTTT.

This sequence joins TRBV7-2 and TRBJ2-7; D assignment may be TRBD1 or TRBD2 (5 bases each). Trimming left V 1 base short and J 7 bases short, with 14 bases between. Germline CDR1 and CDR2: SGHTA and FQGNSA. The CDR3 consists of 14 residues. CDR3 sequence reads: CASSLGGTQREQYF. The CDR3 bases are TGTGCCAGCAGCTTAGGAGGGACCCAGCGGGAGCAGTACTTC.

This rearrangement joins TRBV29-1 to TRBJ1-2; D not resolved. V lost 1 base and J 8 bases, leaving 8 bases between the germline ends. The CDR3 has 11 amino acids. Looked up from germline, CDR1 is SQVTM and CDR2 is ANQGSEA. CDR3 coding DNA: TGCAGCGTTGAAGCCAGAGAGGGCTACACCTTC. It encodes CSVEAREGYTF.

The chain links TRBV7-9 to TRBJ1-1; D uncertain. Looked up from germline, CDR1 is SEHNR and CDR2 is FQNEAQ (reference sequence). Trimming took off 8 bases at V and 1 base at J, with 8 bases between the two ends. This CDR3 spans 12 amino acids. In DNA, the CDR3 is TGTGCCAGCTTAGGGCCGAACACTGAAGCTTTCTTT. Residues: CASLGPNTEAFF.

This clone was counted between two and nine times. This CDR3 reads CASRPGQSGNTIYF. The CDR3, as DNA: TGCGCCAGCAGACCTGGACAATCCGGAAACACCATATATTTT. V is TRBV10-2 and J is TRBJ1-3; D might be TRBD1 (5 bases). There are 14 residues in the CDR3. Per the germline V gene, CDR1 is WSHSY and CDR2 is SAAADI. V shed 6 bases and J shed 4 bases, with 13 bases lying between them.

This clone was seen a few times. The chain uses TRBV5-1 and TRBJ1-3; no reliable D call. CDR1 and CDR2 from the germline V gene are SGHRS and YFSETQ. This CDR3 region has 16 residues. The V end lost 0 bases, the J end lost 0 bases, and 10 bases lay between the germline ends. DNA of the CDR3: TGCGCCAGCAGCTTGGGGTCAGTCAACTCTGGAAACACCATATATTTT. Its protein product is CASSLGSVNSGNTIYF.

For the CDR3, the DNA is TGTGCCAGCAGCCTCAAAAGTTACACTGAAGCTTTCTTT. Translation: CASSLKSYTEAFF. The chain combines TRBV27 with TRBJ1-1, with no clear D. The CDR3 covers 13 residues. Trimming pared 6 bases from V and 3 bases from J, leaving 11 bases between. The germline V gene has CDR1 MNHEY and CDR2 SMNVEV (reference sequence).

This clone was detected only a few times. CDR3 sequence reads: CASSLSQLYQPQHF. The CDR3 DNA reads TGTGCCAGCAGCTTGTCTCAGCTCTACCAGCCCCAGCATTTT. The chain has TRBV5-5 and TRBJ1-5; D unclear. The CDR3 is made up of 14 amino acids. From germline, CDR1 is SGHKS and CDR2 YYEKEE (reference sequence). V lost 1 base, J lost 7 bases, and 12 bases lay in between. The variable domain in full, completed from reference TRBV5-5 and TRBJ1-5, reads DAGVTQSPTHLIKTRGQQVTLRCSPISGHKSVSWYQQVLGQGPQFIFQYYEKEERGRGNFPDRFSARQFPNYSSELNVNALLLGDSALYLCASSLSQLYQPQHFGDGTRLSIL.

V is TRBV5-1 and J is TRBJ2-1; 11 bases line up with TRBD2. CDR1 SGHRS and CDR2 YFSETQ come from the germline V gene. Trimming removed 2 bases from V and 7 bases from J; junction bases left unmatched: 8. The CDR3 contains 16 residues. The chain's CDR3 is CASSFPTSGGRNEQFF. The CDR3 DNA follows: TGCGCCAGCAGCTTCCCTACTAGCGGGGGAAGGAATGAGCAGTTCTTC.

V gene TRBV5-4 combines with J gene TRBJ1-1; TRBD1 might be the D (5 bases). Germline-derived CDR1 and CDR2 are SGHNT and YYREEE (reference sequence). CDR3 length: 15 amino acids. Trimming cost V 0 bases and J 4 bases, with 13 bases left between them. CDR3 coding DNA: TGTGCCAGCAGCTTGGACAGGTTGGGGCGCACTGAAGCTTTCTTT. This translates into CASSLDRLGRTEAFF.

The chain carries TRBV6-5 and TRBJ2-2; 10 nucleotides line up with TRBD1. The length of the CDR3 is 15 residues. Losses at the gene ends were 6 bases for V and 5 bases for J; bases not matched to a gene: 6. Germline V CDR1 and CDR2: MNHEY, SVGAGI. The DNA of the CDR3 is TGTGCCAGCAGAGATTCGGGACAGGGGACCGGGGAGCTGTTTTTT. It codes for CASRDSGQGTGELFF.

The V and J genes are TRBV11-2 and TRBJ1-4, with D possibly being TRBD1 (6 bases). Trimming shortened V by 0 bases and J by 3 bases, and 17 bases separated the two germline ends. Germline lookup yields CDR1 SGHAT and CDR2 FQNNGV. There are 18 residues in the CDR3. The CDR3 DNA reads TGTGCCAGCAGCTTAGATCGCGGTGGGGGGGCTTCTAATGAAAAACTGTTTTTT. Its translation: CASSLDRGGGASNEKLFF. Using reference TRBV11-2 and TRBJ1-4 for the parts outside the CDR3, the full variable domain is EAGVAQSPRYKIIEKRQSVAFWCNPISGHATLYWYQQILGQGPKLLIQFQNNGVVDDSQLPKDRFSAERLKGVDSTLKIQPAKLEDSAVYLCASSLDRGGGASNEKLFFGSGTQLSVL.

The chain carries TRBV4-1 and TRBJ1-5, with a tentative D call TRBD1 (5 bases). Germline assignment: CDR1 MGHRA and CDR2 YSYEKL. With 0 bases removed from V and 4 bases from J, the gap between germline ends came to 7 bases. The CDR3 totals 14 residues. CDR3 region: CASSQEAGNQPQHF. CDR3 DNA: TGCGCCAGCAGCCAAGAGGCAGGGAATCAGCCCCAGCATTTT.